A selection of T cell receptor beta chains follows, all from one sample in a study of CD8 T cells in Susac syndrome. TCRdb re-analysed the immunoSEQ multiplex PCR reads in MiXCR, keeping a single row per CDR3 protein. The sample has under 200,000 distinct CDR3 sequences, more than 90% seen once. Material for sequencing was CD4+ T cells from PBMCs. The receptors here all came from a human donor with Susac syndrome. Both conserved end residues are part of each CDR3. The D gene is left open where the match is weak. Only some rows state a clone size, as once, few, many or a class for expanded clones.

J gene | D gene | V gene | CDR3 length | clone size | CDR3 DNA | CDR3 protein
TRBJ2-3 | TRBD1 | TRBV7-3 | 14 | once | TGTGCCAGCAGCTTTCAGGGGGCCTCAGATACGCAGTATTTT | CASSFQGASDTQYF
TRBJ1-5 | - | TRBV5-1 | 16 | - | TGCGCCAGCAGCTTGCAGGGGAATCGGAGCAATCAGCCCCAGCATTTT | CASSLQGNRSNQPQHF
TRBJ2-7 | TRBD1 | TRBV3-1 | 14 | - | TGTGCCAGCAGCCAGAGGGGGCTCCCCTACGAGCAGTACTTC | CASSQRGLPYEQYF
TRBJ1-1 | TRBD1 | TRBV14 | 15 | - | TGTGCCAGCAGCCTCGACAGGGGGCATTACACTGAAGCTTTCTTT | CASSLDRGHYTEAFF
TRBJ2-2 | TRBD2 | TRBV12-3/TRBV12-4 | 16 | - | TGTGCCAGCAGTTTAGGCGGGGGGGCGGGTACCGGGGAGCTGTTTTTT | CASSLGGGAGTGELFF
TRBJ2-7 | TRBD1 | TRBV11-2 | 15 | - | TGTGCCAGCAGCTTAGATGGGGGACAGGCCTACGAGCAGTACTTC | CASSLDGGQAYEQYF
TRBJ1-6 | - | TRBV25-1 | 13 | - | TGTGCCAGCAGAGGTCTGGGGAATTCACCCCTCCACTTT | CASRGLGNSPLHF
TRBJ2-7 | - | TRBV4-1 | 14 | - | TGCGCCAGCAGGGGGATAAGAGGAAGGAACGAGCAGTACTTC | CASRGIRGRNEQYF
TRBJ2-2 | - | TRBV9 | 14 | - | TGTGCCAGCAGCGTAGAAACTGTCACCGGGGAGCTGTTTTTT | CASSVETVTGELFF
TRBJ2-2 | - | TRBV5-1 | 14 | - | TGCGCCAGCAGCGGAATTATGGACACCGGGGAGCTGTTTTTT | CASSGIMDTGELFF
TRBJ2-7 | TRBD1 | TRBV3-1 | 16 | - | TGTGCCAGCAGCCCCATGGGACAGATCTACTCCTACGAGCAGTACTTC | CASSPMGQIYSYEQYF
TRBJ1-2 | - | TRBV19 | 13 | - | TGTGCCAGTAGCCAGATGGCATCCTATGGCTACACCTTC | CASSQMASYGYTF
TRBJ2-7 | - | TRBV30 | 11 | - | TGTGCCTGGAGTGTACGGTCCGAGCAGTACTTC | CAWSVRSEQYF
TRBJ2-2 | - | TRBV6-2/TRBV6-3 | 16 | - | TGTGCCAGCAGTTACTCAAGAGGCTTTCCCACCGGGGAGCTGTTTTTT | CASSYSRGFPTGELFF
TRBJ1-3 | - | TRBV9 | 16 | - | TGTGCCAGCAGCGTAGCCGGTGCTGGCTCCGGAAACACCATATATTTT | CASSVAGAGSGNTIYF
TRBJ1-1 | TRBD1 | TRBV29-1 | 13 | - | TGCAGCGTTAACGACAGGGTACGTTTTGAAGCTTTCTTT | CSVNDRVRFEAFF
TRBJ1-2 | - | TRBV30 | 14 | - | TGTGCCTGGAGTTTGGGAGGGGGGGCTGGTGGCTACACCTTC | CAWSLGGGAGGYTF
TRBJ2-2 | TRBD2 | TRBV29-1 | 13 | - | TGCAGCGTGACCGGGACTAGCGTCGGGGAGCTGTTTTTT | CSVTGTSVGELFF
TRBJ1-2 | - | TRBV29-1 | 15 | - | TGCAGCGTTGACTCAGGCCTAGTCACTAACTATGGCTACACCTTC | CSVDSGLVTNYGYTF
TRBJ2-3 | TRBD2 | TRBV28 | 15 | - | TGTGCCAGCAGTTCTGCTAGCGGGTACACAGATACGCAGTATTTT | CASSSASGYTDTQYF
TRBJ1-6 | TRBD1 | TRBV5-4 | 15 | - | TGTGCCAGCAGCTTGGGGGCGGACAGGGGATCACCCCTCCACTTT | CASSLGADRGSPLHF
TRBJ1-5 | TRBD1 | TRBV29-1 | 13 | - | TGCAGCGTGGGACAGGGTAGGGATCAGCCCCAGCATTTT | CSVGQGRDQPQHF
TRBJ1-1 | - | TRBV4-3 | 15 | - | TGCGCCAGCAGCCGAGGCACACTGAGCCACACTGAAGCTTTCTTT | CASSRGTLSHTEAFF
TRBJ1-6 | - | TRBV20-1 | 15 | - | TGCAGTGCTAGAGGGAGTAGCTCCTATAATTCACCCCTCCACTTT | CSARGSSSYNSPLHF
TRBJ2-7 | - | TRBV20-1 | 15 | - | TGCAGTGCCGACCTAGGAGGGGGCCTAGGCTCCGAGCAGTACTTC | CSADLGGGLGSEQYF
TRBJ2-1 | - | TRBV2 | 11 | - | TGTGCCAGCACTGGACTCCCTGTTCCGTTCTTC | CASTGLPVPFF
TRBJ1-1 | - | TRBV29-1 | 12 | - | TGCAGCGTTGGGAAAGGACATCTCGAAGCTTTCTTT | CSVGKGHLEAFF
TRBJ1-2 | - | TRBV20-1 | 14 | - | TGCAGTGCCCCCCCACAGGGTCTTGTCGGTGGCTACACCTTC | CSAPPQGLVGGYTF
TRBJ2-2 | TRBD2 | TRBV20-1 | 17 | - | TGCAGTGCTAGAGATAGGGCGGGGGGTTCGAACACCGGGGAGCTGTTTTTT | CSARDRAGGSNTGELFF
TRBJ1-6 | - | TRBV6-5 | 15 | - | TGTGCCAGCAGTTACTGGCCGGGCGGCAATTCACCCCTCCACTTT | CASSYWPGGNSPLHF
TRBJ2-6 | - | TRBV9 | 18 | - | TGTGCCAGCAGCCTGAGGGGGGTCCGGAGCTCTGGGGCCAACGTCCTGACTTTC | CASSLRGVRSSGANVLTF
TRBJ2-7 | - | TRBV18 | 15 | once | TGTGCCAGCTCCCGATTCGCTCGGGGGTCCTACGAGCAGTACTTC | CASSRFARGSYEQYF
TRBJ2-5 | - | TRBV20-1 | 13 | - | TGCAGTGCTACCCGGTCGCCCCAAGAGACCCAGTACTTC | CSATRSPQETQYF
TRBJ2-3 | - | TRBV12-3/TRBV12-4 | 15 | few | TGTGCCAGCAGTCCCCTTAGGGGGGGCACAGATACGCAGTATTTT | CASSPLRGGTDTQYF
TRBJ2-3 | - | TRBV5-4 | 15 | - | TGTGCCAGCAGCTTGGAGCTCGGGGGCACAGATACGCAGTATTTT | CASSLELGGTDTQYF
TRBJ1-1 | - | TRBV5-1 | 14 | - | TGCGCCAGCAGCTTGGCCTGGGGGCTGGGAGAAGCTTTCTTT | CASSLAWGLGEAFF
TRBJ2-2 | - | TRBV24-1 | 15 | - | TGTGCCACCAGTGATACTACAGGGTACACCGGGGAGCTGTTTTTT | CATSDTTGYTGELFF
TRBJ1-2 | TRBD1 | TRBV19 | 15 | once | TGTGCCAGTATGCCCGCTCGACAGGGGAGGAGTGGCTACACCTTC | CASMPARQGRSGYTF
TRBJ2-1 | - | TRBV12-3/TRBV12-4 | 14 | - | TGTGCCAGCAGTTTGGCGGCTTCCTACAATGAGCAGTTCTTC | CASSLAASYNEQFF
TRBJ2-1 | TRBD2 | TRBV5-4 | 14 | - | TGTGCCAGCAGCACTAGCGGGGGGAACAATGAGCAGTTCTTC | CASSTSGGNNEQFF
TRBJ2-7 | - | TRBV5-1 | 16 | - | TGCGCCAGCAGCCCAACCTCCCCGGGACTTTCTTACGAGCAGTACTTC | CASSPTSPGLSYEQYF
TRBJ2-5 | - | TRBV29-1 | 10 | - | TGCAGCGTTTCCCTACAGTCCCAGTACTTC | CSVSLQSQYF
TRBJ2-7 | TRBD2 | TRBV7-8 | 18 | - | TGTGCCAGCAGCTTAGTCCGGCTAGCGGGGGGAAAGGCCTACGAGCAGTACTTC | CASSLVRLAGGKAYEQYF
TRBJ2-3 | TRBD2 | TRBV20-1 | 15 | - | TGCAGTGCTAGAGCCCTAGCGGGGCGGACAGATACGCAGTATTTT | CSARALAGRTDTQYF
TRBJ2-1 | - | TRBV20-1 | 14 | - | TGCAGTGCTCTGACGGACTTCTCCTACAATGAGCAGTTCTTC | CSALTDFSYNEQFF
TRBJ1-6 | - | TRBV12-3/TRBV12-4 | 17 | - | TGTGCCAGCAGTTTAGGCAGGGTACCCGCGAATAATTCACCCCTCCACTTT | CASSLGRVPANNSPLHF
TRBJ1-1 | - | TRBV6-5 | 13 | - | TGTGCCAGCACCGAACTCACGGGCACTGAAGCTTTCTTT | CASTELTGTEAFF
TRBJ2-5 | - | TRBV28 | 11 | few | TGTGCCAGCAGGTTGCAAGAGACCCAGTACTTC | CASRLQETQYF
TRBJ2-5 | - | TRBV2 | 14 | - | TGTGCCAGCAGGGGGAGGATATCCCAAGAGACCCAGTACTTC | CASRGRISQETQYF
TRBJ1-1 | - | TRBV30 | 13 | - | TGTGCCTGCTCGCGTGGGGCGCCCACTGAAGCTTTCTTT | CACSRGAPTEAFF
TRBJ1-1 | TRBD1 | TRBV12-3/TRBV12-4 | 14 | - | TGTGCCAGCAGTTTAACAGGGGCAGGGACTGAAGCTTTCTTT | CASSLTGAGTEAFF
TRBJ2-5 | - | TRBV27 | 14 | - | TGTGCCAGCAGTCCCTGGGAGGGGGATGAGACCCAGTACTTC | CASSPWEGDETQYF
TRBJ2-3 | - | TRBV28 | 12 | - | TGTGCCAGCAGTCCGTTCCCAGATACGCAGTATTTT | CASSPFPDTQYF